These 8 T cell receptor beta chains came from one sample sequenced in a study of T cells in Graves' hyperthyroidism and ophthalmopathy. RNA transcripts provided the source from which TCR beta CDR3 regions were amplified. TCR CDR3 underwent first-round RT-PCR with the HTBI primer set. TCRdb itself ran the multiplex PCR reads through MiXCR, one entry per CDR3 protein. Here the sample spans hundreds of thousands of distinct CDR3 sequences, about 45% being singletons. Sequenced: peripheral blood or thyroid tissue (not recorded which). The receptors originated from an adult man with Graves' disease, either hyperthyroidism or ophthalmopathy (not recorded which).

This clonotype has a count of ten or more. The junction departs from the called germline gene at one end, perhaps through a read error. The chain couples TRBV7-9 to TRBJ2-5; TRBD1 aligns across 7 bases. The CDR3 is 15 residues long. Germline CDR1 is SEHNR and CDR2 is FQNEAQ (reference sequence). The CDR3 region is CASSLTGSLEETQYF. The CDR3 DNA follows: TGCGCCAGCAGCTTGACAGGGTCGTTGGAAGAGACCCAGTACTTC.

The V and J genes are TRBV2 and TRBJ1-5, with 7 bases identical to TRBD1. From germline, CDR1 is SNHLY and CDR2 FYNNEI. This CDR3 spans 15 amino acids. V was pared by 6 bases and J by 11 bases, with 16 bases of the junction left unmatched. As DNA, the CDR3 is TGTGCCAGCAGGGGCAGGGGACAGAGCAGTGGGACCCAGCATTTT. It codes for CASRGRGQSSGTQHF.

CDR3 protein: CASSTGQLLENTEAFF. The CDR3 nucleotides are TGTGCCAGCAGCACAGGACAGCTACTAGAGAACACTGAAGCTTTCTTT. The chain links TRBV7-2 to TRBJ1-1, with D possibly TRBD1 on 6 matching bases. This CDR3 is 16 amino acids long. Per germline, CDR1 SGHTA and CDR2 FQGNSA. V lost 5 bases and J lost 1, with 17 bases in between.

Ten or more counts support this clonotype. The gene calls are TRBV6-1 and TRBJ1-5, with 7 bases identical to TRBD1. The J segment lost 5 bases and the V segment lost 6 bases, leaving 7 bases of the junction unmatched. Germline V gene lookup returns CDR1 MNHNS and CDR2 SASEGT. The CDR3 runs to 14 residues. CDR3 residues: CASRETTGHQPQHF. The CDR3 DNA reads TGTGCCAGCAGAGAGACGACAGGGCATCAGCCCCAGCATTTT.

This clonotype was counted ten times or more. CDR3 in amino acids: CAITRGTGELFF. The CDR3, as DNA: TGTGCCATCACGCGGGGCACCGGGGAGCTGTTTTTT. This chain connects TRBV10-3 to TRBJ2-2, with D possibly being TRBD2 (6 bases). This CDR3 contains 12 residues. Per germline, CDR1 ENHRY and CDR2 SYGVKD. The V end was cut by 7 bases, the J end by 4 bases, with 7 bases between.

The chain employs TRBV7-8 and TRBJ2-5; D not certain. Trimming stripped 5 bases from V and 5 bases from J, with 15 bases between. The CDR3 runs 14 residues. Germline V gene data show CDR1 as SGHVS and CDR2 as FQNEAQ. CDR3 sequence reads: CASSPMSGRETQYF. The CDR3 nucleotides read TGTGCCAGCAGCCCCATGAGTGGACGGGAGACCCAGTACTTC.

This clonotype has just a few counts. V and J are TRBV7-2 and TRBJ2-7; D possibly corresponds to TRBD2 (5 bases). CDR1 and CDR2 (germline): SGHTA, FQGNSA. This CDR3 region has 15 residues. Trimming took off 5 bases at V and 3 bases at J, with 17 bases between the two ends. CDR3 sequence (DNA): TGTGCCAGCAGCCAAGTCGGGGTCCAACACTACGAGCAGTACTTC. Translating it yields CASSQVGVQHYEQYF.

This clonotype was counted a few times. The CDR3 DNA sequence: TGTGCCAGCAGTGTAAGAACCGTGGGGGGGGAGCTGTTTTTT. This translates into CASSVRTVGGELFF. This chain links TRBV9 with TRBJ2-2; the D is unclear. Germline V gives CDR1 SGDLS, CDR2 YYNGEE. CDR3 length: 14 amino acids. With 5 bases removed from V and 8 bases from J, the gap between germline ends came to 16 bases.